This TCR beta chain derives from a study of blood T cell repertoires in COVID-19. Study at large: Sample material is recorded as cDNA or gDNA derived from T cells, B-cell-depleted T cells, or PBMCs.

Germline lookup yields CDR1 SGHVT and CDR2 SQSDAQ. The CDR3 covers 18 residues. Unmatched junction bases numbered 17, after V lost 7 bases and J lost 6 bases. The method was immunoSEQ multiplex PCR; TCRdb's version includes in-frame clones alone and lacks a portion of them. The sample consists of roughly 230,000 clones, about four fifths of them appearing once. The sequencing input was peripheral blood. The sequence was obtained from a man aged 45-60 years with acute or convalescent COVID-19. The chain has TRBV7-4 and TRBJ2-7; 14 bases fit TRBD2. The CDR3 DNA reads TGTGCCAGCACCGCCAAGAGTTCCCGGGGACTAGCGGGGGTCGAGCAGTACTTC. Translation: CASTAKSSRGLAGVEQYF.